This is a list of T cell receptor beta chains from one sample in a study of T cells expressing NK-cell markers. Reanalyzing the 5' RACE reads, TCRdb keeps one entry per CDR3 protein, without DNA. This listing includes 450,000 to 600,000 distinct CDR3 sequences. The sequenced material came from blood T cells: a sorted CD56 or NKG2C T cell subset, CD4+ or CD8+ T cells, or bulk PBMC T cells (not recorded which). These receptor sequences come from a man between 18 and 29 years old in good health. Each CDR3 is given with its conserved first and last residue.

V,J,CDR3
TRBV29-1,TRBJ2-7,CSVEEAGRQDYEQYF
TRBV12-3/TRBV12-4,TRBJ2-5,CASANDQRGTQYF
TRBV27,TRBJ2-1,CASSPRSYNEQFF
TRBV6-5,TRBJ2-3,CASSYGQKVDTQYF
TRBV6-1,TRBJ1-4,CASEATNEKLFF
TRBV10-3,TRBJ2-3,CAISEWQEPRNTDTQYF
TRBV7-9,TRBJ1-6,CASTAGGTGNSPLHF
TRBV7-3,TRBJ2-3,CASEAYGTDTQYF
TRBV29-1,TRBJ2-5,CSVVGGDVETQYF
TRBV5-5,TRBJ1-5,CASSFTGGAYQPQHF
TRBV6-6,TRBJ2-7,CASTASKYEQYF
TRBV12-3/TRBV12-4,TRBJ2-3,CASGFVGGSDTQYF
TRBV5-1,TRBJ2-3,CASSLVRQSGDTQYF
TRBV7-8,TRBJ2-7,CASSLEALSYEQYF
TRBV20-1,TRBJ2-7,CSARPLMRAYEQYF
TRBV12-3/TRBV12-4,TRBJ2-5,CASSPSWGTQETQYF
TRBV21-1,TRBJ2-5,CASSMREETQYF
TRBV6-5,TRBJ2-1,CASSYSTPIGQFF
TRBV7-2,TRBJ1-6,CASSDQGLRPLHF
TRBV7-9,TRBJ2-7,CASSWQGEQYF
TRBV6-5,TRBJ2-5,CASSYLTTGYQETQYF
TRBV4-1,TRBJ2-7,CASSQEITGGTEQYF
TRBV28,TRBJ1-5,CASIPPAGQGGQPQHF
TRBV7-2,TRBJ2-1,CASSLYWVDEQFF
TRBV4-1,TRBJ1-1,CASRRDTEAFF
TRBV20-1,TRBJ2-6,CSVRGGAGANVLTF
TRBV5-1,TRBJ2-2,CASSLAWLAGAGELFF
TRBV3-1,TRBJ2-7,CASSHGAVQSREQYF
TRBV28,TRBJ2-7,CASSLTYLYEQYF
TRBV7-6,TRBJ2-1,CASAVAHLYNEQFF
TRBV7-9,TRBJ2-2,CASSLSGTSGITGELFF
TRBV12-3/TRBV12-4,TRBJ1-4,CASSFRVKGEKLFF
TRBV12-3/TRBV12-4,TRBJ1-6,CASSRALNSPLHF
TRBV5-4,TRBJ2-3,CASSIGLGRNTDTQYF
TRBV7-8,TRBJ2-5,CASMDKISVEETQYF
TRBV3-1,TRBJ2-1,CASSQEMDPRGGEQFF
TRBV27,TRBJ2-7,CASSFRGRPVYEQYF
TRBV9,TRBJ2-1,CASSTGGNNEQFF
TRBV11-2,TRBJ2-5,CASSYRWGQQETQYF
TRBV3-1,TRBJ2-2,CASSSKALSGELFF
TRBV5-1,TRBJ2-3,CASITLTGKLREDTQYF
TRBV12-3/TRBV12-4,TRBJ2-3,CASRRQGVSTDTQYF
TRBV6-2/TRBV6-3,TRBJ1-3,CASSRTGTGTGNTIYF
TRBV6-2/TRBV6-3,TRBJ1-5,CASSRQGQGHQPQHF
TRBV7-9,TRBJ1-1,CASSEPSGLNTEAFF
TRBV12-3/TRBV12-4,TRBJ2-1,CASSPDFSSYNEQFF
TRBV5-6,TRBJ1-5,CASSLGHGGNQPQHF
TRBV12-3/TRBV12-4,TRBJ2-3,CASSFFSDTDTQYF
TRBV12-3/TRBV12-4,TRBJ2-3,CASSEPPRLAGVADTQYF
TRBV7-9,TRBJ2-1,CASSPPGTGHGNEQFF
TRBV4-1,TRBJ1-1,CASSLVGGFMNTEAFF
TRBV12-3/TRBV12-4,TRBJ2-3,CASSLRLAATWDTQYF
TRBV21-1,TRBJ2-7,CASSQDSEQYF
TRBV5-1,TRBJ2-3,CASSISGRAGVDTQYF